What follows are 20 T cell receptor beta chains derived from one specimen sequenced in a study of cytomegalovirus exposure and HLA in healthy donors. The protocol was immunoSEQ multiplex PCR, while the TCRdb copy is restricted to in-frame clones and leaves out a portion. The repertoire holds under 250,000 clones, with 75% to 95% as singletons. Input material: PBMCs. These receptor sequences come from a woman between 18 and 29 years old in good health and CMV-seronegative.

The J gene is TRBJ2-7, the V gene TRBV6-1, with TRBD2 matching 7 bases. The CDR3 contains 18 residues. From germline, CDR1 is MNHNS and CDR2 SASEGT. V shed 0 bases, J shed 1 base, and the junction held 12 bases outside the gene matches. CDR3 coding DNA: TGTGCCAGCAGTGAAGCGCTTCCGCGGGAGTACGGGTCCTACGAGCAGTACTTC. Translating it yields CASSEALPREYGSYEQYF.

This chain connects TRBV5-4 to TRBJ1-5, with unresolved D. CDR3 length equals 13 residues. V shed 0 bases and J shed 7 bases, with 8 bases lying between them. Looked up from germline, CDR1 is SGHNT and CDR2 is YYREEE (reference sequence). The CDR3 nucleotides are TGTGCCAGCAGCTTGGGGGGAGGCCAGCCCCAGCATTTT. Translation gives CASSLGGGQPQHF. The full variable domain, its missing parts supplied by reference TRBV5-4 and TRBJ1-5, is ETGVTQSPTHLIKTRGQQVTLRCSSQSGHNTVSWYQQALGQGPQFIFQYYREEENGRGNFPPRFSGLQFPNYSSELNVNALELDDSALYLCASSLGGGQPQHFGDGTRLSIL.

This clone was picked up one time. The chain is built from TRBV27 and TRBJ2-7, with TRBD1 matching 8 bases. Germline CDR1 reads MNHEY; CDR2 reads SMNVEV (reference sequence). J lost 3 bases, V lost 4 bases, and 5 bases had no gene match. This CDR3 has 14 amino acids. The CDR3 here is CASSSGTGDYEQYF. The CDR3 nucleotides read TGTGCCAGCAGTTCCGGGACAGGCGACTACGAGCAGTACTTC.

In DNA form, the CDR3 reads TGTGCCAGCAGCTTGGCAGCTAACTATGGCTACACCTTC. This gives the protein CASSLAANYGYTF. The chain recombines TRBV5-6 with TRBJ1-2; D is ambiguous. Germline CDR1 and CDR2: SGHDT and YYEEEE. Trimming shortened V by 0 bases and J by 0 bases, and 3 bases separated the two germline ends. The CDR3 length is 13 residues.

The rearrangement links TRBV15 to TRBJ1-1; the D gene is possibly TRBD1 (6 bases). The length of the CDR3 is 17 residues. Trimming took off 3 bases at V and 0 bases at J, with 17 bases between the two ends. Germline CDR1 is LNHNV and CDR2 is YYDKDF (reference sequence). This CDR3 is CATSSPDTGTMNTEAFF. The DNA for the CDR3 is TGTGCCACCAGCAGTCCCGATACCGGGACAATGAACACTGAAGCTTTCTTT.

This clone was picked up one time. This chain uses TRBV9 with TRBJ2-1, with D possibly being TRBD2 (5 bases). Germline V gene sequence: CDR1 SGDLS, CDR2 YYNGEE. V was pared by 0 bases and J by 3 bases, with 13 bases between. CDR3 length equals 16 residues. CDR3 coding DNA: TGTGCCAGCAGCGTAGAACGGGATGGGTTCTACAATGAGCAGTTCTTC. This codes for CASSVERDGFYNEQFF.

CDR3 DNA: TGTGCCAGCAGTTACTCAACAGGGAACACTGAAGCTTTCTTT. This sequence encodes CASSYSTGNTEAFF. The chain recombines TRBV6-5 with TRBJ1-1; TRBD1 is a possible D gene (5 bases). Trimming removed 0 bases from V and 1 base from J, with 6 bases in between. Germline CDR1 and CDR2: MNHEY and SVGAGI. CDR3 length: 14 amino acids.

The chain carries TRBV10-3 and TRBJ1-4; 7 nucleotides agree with TRBD1. The CDR3 is 14 amino acids. Trimming took 3 bases from V and 8 from J; bases not matched to a gene: 6. Germline V lookup: CDR1 ENHRY, CDR2 SYGVKD. The CDR3: CAISEGRGREKLFF. The CDR3, as DNA: TGTGCCATCAGTGAAGGCAGGGGGAGGGAAAAACTGTTTTTT.

The rearrangement uses TRBV6-6 and TRBJ2-3, with 10 bases identical to TRBD2. This CDR3 is built from 15 residues. The junction had 3 bases not matched to a gene; V was cut back by 4 bases and J by 2 bases. The germline CDR1 and CDR2 sequences are MNHNY and SVGAGI (reference sequence). CDR3 nucleotide sequence: TGTGCCAGCAGTTCCACTAGCGGGGACACAGATACGCAGTATTTT. Translation gives CASSSTSGDTDTQYF.

The chain uses TRBV29-1 and TRBJ1-2; D remains ambiguous. Germline lookup yields CDR1 SQVTM and CDR2 ANQGSEA. The CDR3 runs 13 residues. V dropped 3 bases and J dropped 5 bases, with 13 bases sitting between them. The CDR3 loop reads CSVEEDIRYGYTF. The CDR3 DNA reads TGCAGCGTTGAGGAAGACATCAGGTATGGCTACACCTTC.

The chain couples TRBV6-5 to TRBJ1-5; no definite D call. CDR3 length equals 12 residues. The germline CDR1 and CDR2 sequences are MNHEY and SVGAGI. V lost 6 bases and J lost 9, with 12 bases in between. The CDR3 DNA reads as TGTGCCAGCAGATCTCTTGAGGGGCCCCAGCATTTT. This translates into CASRSLEGPQHF.

V gene TRBV9 combines with J gene TRBJ2-3, with a possible D match to TRBD2 (5 bases). This CDR3 spans 16 amino acids. Germline CDR1 reads SGDLS; CDR2 reads YYNGEE. V lost 3 bases to trimming and J lost 0 bases, with 14 bases between them. The CDR3 coding sequence is TGTGCCAGCAGCGCCTACGGAGCGGTTAGCACAGATACGCAGTATTTT. Its translation is CASSAYGAVSTDTQYF.

This sequence joins TRBV29-1 and TRBJ2-1; 9 bases line up with TRBD2. The CDR3 covers 14 residues. Germline CDR1 reads SQVTM; CDR2 reads ANQGSEA. With 7 bases clipped from V and 2 bases from J, the junction kept 6 bases outside the gene matches. DNA of the CDR3: TGCAGCGGGGTAGCGGGAGCCACCTACAATGAGCAGTTCTTC. This sequence encodes CSGVAGATYNEQFF.

The rearrangement joins TRBV6-1 to TRBJ2-7; 8 bases are a match to TRBD2. Trimming at V came to 7 bases and at J to 3 bases, leaving 5 bases not matched to a gene. CDR1 and CDR2 from the germline V gene are MNHNS and SASEGT. The CDR3 runs 13 residues. CDR3 DNA sequence: TGTGCCAGCATATCCAGCGGGAGCTACGAGCAGTACTTC. Translation: CASISSGSYEQYF.

The chain joins TRBV5-6 to TRBJ1-1; D possibly corresponds to TRBD1 (5 bases). The germline V and J ends were trimmed by 0 bases and 5 bases, with 17 bases remaining between them. The CDR3 is 16 amino acids. Per germline, CDR1 SGHDT and CDR2 YYEEEE. CDR3: CASSLAPIGGSTEAFF. The CDR3 DNA sequence: TGTGCCAGCAGCTTGGCCCCTATCGGGGGATCGACTGAAGCTTTCTTT.

The chain is built from TRBV19 and TRBJ2-2, with D possibly being TRBD1 (7 bases). CDR1 and CDR2 (germline): LNHDA, SQIVND (reference sequence). Trimming removed 4 bases from V and 4 bases from J, with 16 bases in between. This CDR3 is built from 16 residues. Written as DNA, the CDR3 is TGTGCCAGTAGTACCCGGAGACAGGGAGGCACCGGGGAGCTGTTTTTT. Residues: CASSTRRQGGTGELFF.

In its sample, this clone was seen many times. V gene TRBV19 combines with J gene TRBJ2-7, with no clear D. V was shortened by 7 bases and J by 7 bases, with 17 bases between the two germline ends. In germline, CDR1 is LNHDA, CDR2 SQIVND (reference sequence). The CDR3 extends over 13 amino acids. CDR3 coding DNA: TGTGCCAGTATCGTTGGTTTGGTACGGGAGCAGTACTTC. Protein sequence: CASIVGLVREQYF.

This chain uses TRBV7-8 with TRBJ2-1; the match to TRBD2 covers 14 bases. Germline V gene lookup returns CDR1 SGHVS and CDR2 FQNEAQ. V gave up 5 bases and J gave up 9 bases; unmatched junction bases: 6. There are 15 residues in the CDR3. The CDR3 region is CASSPRTSGGREQFF. The CDR3 coding sequence is TGTGCCAGCAGCCCCCGGACTAGCGGGGGGCGTGAGCAGTTCTTC.

The J gene is TRBJ1-3, the V gene TRBV20-1, with no clear D. Germline V CDR1 and CDR2: DFQATT, SNEGSKA (reference sequence). Trimming cost V 6 bases and J 0 bases, with 3 bases left between them. The CDR3 runs 11 residues. CDR3 in amino acids: CSAYSGNTIYF. The CDR3, as DNA: TGCAGTGCCTACTCTGGAAACACCATATATTTT.

The chain has TRBV12-5 and TRBJ1-2; 8 nucleotides match TRBD1. Trimming cost V 5 bases and J 1 base; bases outside gene matches: 6. Germline V gene data show CDR1 as LGHNT and CDR2 as FRNRAP. The CDR3 consists of 15 residues. Here the CDR3 DNA reads TGTGCTAGTGGTCCTGGGGACAGGAGTAACTATGGCTACACCTTC. This gives the protein CASGPGDRSNYGYTF.